The TCR beta chain under discussion was sequenced for a study of blood T cell repertoires in COVID-19 (dated by TCRdb to 2019 to 2021). A note on the overall study: Samples covering the acute and convalescent phases of COVID-19 were provided by collaborators in the United States, Italy and Spain. The prospective study material was composed of cDNA or gDNA derived from T cells, B-cell-depleted T cells, or PBMCs. Subjects who had been exposed to COVID-19, were actively infected with it, or had recovered from it provided the deeply sampled blood TCRbeta repertoires that made up the dataset. The repertoires were released in a freely available public database intended as a resource for research on the immune response to SARS-CoV-2. Samples came from the ongoing ImmuneRACE study (first 160 participants) plus 1,254 subjects from 6 global collaborators. The sample metadata nearly always contained a de-identified subject ID, COVID-19 status, age in years and sex. Where HLA class I and class II types were available, the types were taken from metadata supplied by the sample provider, not from assay-based typing.

Taken from the germline V gene, the CDR1 and CDR2 loops are SGHRS and YFSETQ. From the cysteine up to the phenylalanine, the CDR3 has a length of 20 residues. CDR3 DNA is the only sequence kept; it has 60 bases, read in frame from the first base. Germline trimming: 0 bases from V, 0 bases from J; junction bases outside gene matches: 10. TCRbeta CDR3 regions were amplified from genomic DNA using the immunoSEQ Assay, a bias-controlled multiplex PCR. The original pipeline was this. Within the assay, amplification of reference gene primers was used to estimate how many nucleated cells each sample contained. Sequence reads were collapsed and filtered to measure the absolute abundance of every unique TCRbeta CDR3 rearrangement. For each sample, productive Simpson clonality was calculated by taking the square root of Simpson's diversity index across productive rearrangements. The clones in this table, taken by TCRdb from immuneACCESS, are in-frame only. Not every clone is retained; where verified, under half of the shortfall comes from an unresolved V gene, and the cause of the rest is unknown. V and J calls and clone size follow that table, whereas D and trimming were derived from the DNA. The sample profile shows 190,000 or so clones; about 86% of them were found once. The ten largest account for 7.5% of the sample.

Summary of the overall study and its limitations: How much clinical and demographic metadata was included differed by source and by participant, and the metadata was provided uncurated.

Participants in the prospective study were enrolled through a virtual design, were aged roughly 18 to 100 years, and lived in roughly 24 United States geographic areas. Cohort assignment in the prospective study relied on participant-reported clinical history from a screening survey and a study questionnaire. For ImmuneRACE Cohort 3, a participant was defined as recovered based on two consecutive negative NP/OP PCR tests, clearance by a healthcare professional, or resolution of symptoms. Mobile phlebotomists in the prospective study collected whole blood, serum and a nasopharyngeal or oropharyngeal swab from every participant. Participants in the prospective study had the option to provide additional blood draws and questionnaires over a roughly 2-month period. Blood samples from the prospective study were shipped frozen or at room temperature prior to DNA extraction. This clone has a single count. The antigen it binds to is not known. No per-base quality is available; no much larger clone lies one base away.

This TCR was sampled from a middle-aged man who had recovered from COVID-19. Recombination joined TRBV5-1 with TRBJ2-6; the junction holds 9 bases that match TRBD1. Specimen: PBMCs or T cells enriched from blood (not recorded which). The sequenced DNA: TGCGCCAGCAGCTTGGGGGGTACGGGACAGGGTATCTCTGGGGCCAACGTCCTGACTTTC. Translated, it gives CASSLGGTGQGISGANVLTF.